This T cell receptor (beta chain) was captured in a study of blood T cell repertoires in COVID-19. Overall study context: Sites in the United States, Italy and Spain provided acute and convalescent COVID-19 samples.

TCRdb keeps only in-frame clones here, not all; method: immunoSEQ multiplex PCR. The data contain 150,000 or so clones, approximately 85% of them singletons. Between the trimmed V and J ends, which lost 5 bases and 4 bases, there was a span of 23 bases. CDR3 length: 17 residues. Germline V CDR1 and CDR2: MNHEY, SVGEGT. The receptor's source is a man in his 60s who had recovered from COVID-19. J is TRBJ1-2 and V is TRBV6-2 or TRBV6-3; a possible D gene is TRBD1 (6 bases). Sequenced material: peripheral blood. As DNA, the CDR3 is TGTGCCAGCAGTAGGGAGCGGGACAACCTTTACCTCTATGGCTACACCTTC. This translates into CASSRERDNLYLYGYTF.